These 30 T cell receptor beta chains were sequenced from one sample in a study of identical twins. TCRdb re-analysed the 5' RACE reads in MiXCR, keeping a single row per CDR3 protein. Seen here are fewer than 350,000 distinct CDR3 sequences, about 8.9% observed once, and the top ten hold 2.1%. This sample was also put to use in a study of yellow fever vaccine responses in identical twins.

The sample taken for sequencing was memory (CD45RO+) T cells sorted from blood. The receptors originated from a woman aged 18-35 years in good health.

Many counts were recorded for this clonotype. The chain is built from TRBV5-1 and TRBJ2-1; 9 bases line up with TRBD2. This CDR3 is 16 amino acids long. V was clipped by 1 base and J by 6 bases; unmatched bases: 8. Germline V gene sequence: CDR1 SGHRS, CDR2 YFSETQ. The CDR3 sequence: CASSLRILAGSNEQFF. CDR3 sequence (DNA): TGCGCCAGCAGCTTGCGTATACTAGCGGGTAGCAATGAGCAGTTCTTC.

This clonotype was recorded a few times. The rearrangement links TRBV7-4 to TRBJ2-1; D is uncertain. The V end was cut by 6 bases, the J end by 0 bases, with 12 bases between. Germline V gene data show CDR1 as SGHVT and CDR2 as SQSDAQ. The CDR3 has 15 residues. CDR3 in amino acids: CASSLDVGSYNEQFF. For the CDR3, the DNA is TGTGCCAGCAGTTTGGACGTGGGCTCCTACAATGAGCAGTTCTTC. Variable domain in full (rest from reference TRBV7-4 and TRBJ2-1): GAGVSQSPRYKVAKRGRDVALRCDSISGHVTLYWYRQTLGQGSEVLTYSQSDAQRDKSGRPSGRFSAERPERSVSTLKIQRTEQGDSAVYLCASSLDVGSYNEQFFGPGTRLTVL.

This clonotype was counted at least ten times. This rearrangement joins TRBV7-2 to TRBJ2-7, with TRBD1 matching 7 bases. Unmatched junction bases numbered 10, after V lost 5 bases and J lost 6 bases. The CDR3 has 14 residues. Germline CDR1 and CDR2: SGHTA and FQGNSA. The CDR3 region is CASSVQGVRVEQYF. CDR3 DNA sequence: TGTGCCAGCAGCGTCCAGGGGGTACGAGTCGAGCAGTACTTC.

This clonotype has just a few counts. The V call is TRBV5-5, the J call TRBJ2-3; 8 bases match TRBD2. J gave up 6 bases and V 4 bases, and 7 bases lay outside the gene matches. Germline V CDR1 and CDR2: SGHKS, YYEKEE (reference sequence). CDR3 length: 14 residues. The CDR3 sequence is CASSPGGAGDTQYF. The CDR3 nucleotides read TGTGCCAGCAGCCCCGGGGGGGCGGGGGATACGCAGTATTTT.

The rearrangement uses TRBV2 and TRBJ2-1, with 7 nucleotides matching TRBD1. J lost 0 bases, V lost 11 bases, and 22 bases had no gene match. The CDR3 is made up of 19 amino acids. The germline V gene encodes CDR1 SNHLY and CDR2 FYNNEI. CDR3 coding DNA: TGTGCCTGCTGCTCCAGGGGGTCCACTCCACTGAGCTCCTACAATGAGCAGTTCTTC. It specifies CACCSRGSTPLSSYNEQFF. Looking up the rest from reference TRBV2 and TRBJ2-1 gives the full variable domain: EPEVTQTPSHQVTQMGQEVILRCVPISNHLYFYWYRQILGQKVEFLVSFYNNEISEKSEIFDDQFSVERPDGSNFTLKIRSTKLEDSAMYFCACCSRGSTPLSSYNEQFFGPGTRLTVL.

This clonotype was seen a handful of times. The chain employs TRBV9 and TRBJ1-6; 9 nucleotides align to TRBD1. Unmatched junction bases numbered 8, after V lost 4 bases and J lost 9 bases. The CDR3 extends over 15 amino acids. Germline loops: CDR1 SGDLS, CDR2 YYNGEE. This chain's CDR3 is CASSNTGTGSSPLHF. The CDR3 DNA follows: TGTGCCAGCAGCAACACCGGGACAGGGTCTTCACCCCTCCACTTT.

The chain uses TRBV20-1 and TRBJ2-1; D perhaps matches TRBD2 (6 bases). CDR1 and CDR2 from the germline V gene are DFQATT and SNEGSKA (reference sequence). Trimming pared 2 bases from V and 2 bases from J, leaving 10 bases between. The CDR3 consists of 14 residues. CDR3 sequence (DNA): TGCAGTGCTAGACTAGCGCGCACCTACAATGAGCAGTTCTTC. Its protein is CSARLARTYNEQFF.

This chain links TRBV28 with TRBJ2-1; possibly TRBD2 for D (6 bases). V was shortened by 4 bases and J by 9 bases, with 19 bases between the two germline ends. Germline CDR1 and CDR2: MDHEN and SYDVKM. The CDR3 is 15 residues long. CDR3 in amino acids: CASSSFLGRGGEQFF. The CDR3 DNA sequence: TGTGCCAGCAGTTCCTTTCTCGGGAGAGGAGGTGAGCAGTTCTTC.

This clonotype has ten or more counts. V and J are TRBV7-9 and TRBJ2-1, with 8 bases lining up with TRBD2. This CDR3 is built from 15 residues. Germline CDR1 and CDR2: SEHNR and FQNEAQ (reference sequence). The V segment lost 1 base and the J segment 7 bases; nucleotides outside the gene matches: 6. CDR3 residues: CASSLGTSPRNEQFF. The CDR3 nucleotides are TGTGCCAGCAGCTTAGGGACTAGCCCAAGGAATGAGCAGTTCTTC.

Concerning this clonotype: A much larger clone differs from this one at a single base, so this may be a read error. This chain uses TRBV29-1 with TRBJ1-1, with unresolved D. The germline gives CDR1 SQVTM, CDR2 ANQGSEA. Trimming stripped 7 bases from V and 6 bases from J, with 18 bases between. This CDR3 has 13 amino acids. This CDR3 reads CSGGTAGIAEAFF. In DNA form, the CDR3 reads TGCAGCGGGGGAACGGCGGGGATCGCTGAAGCTTTCTTT.

This clonotype was counted ten times or more. The chain links TRBV7-9 to TRBJ2-3, with 14 bases lining up with TRBD2. The CDR3 length is 16 residues. Germline V gives CDR1 SEHNR, CDR2 FQNEAQ (reference sequence). V lost 5 bases, J lost 4 bases, and 5 bases stayed unmatched. CDR3: CASSPGGLAGADTQYF. Written as DNA, the CDR3 is TGTGCCAGCAGCCCGGGGGGACTAGCGGGAGCAGATACGCAGTATTTT.

The sample holds a few counts of this clonotype. V is TRBV2 and J is TRBJ1-1; the D gene is possibly TRBD1 (6 bases). CDR1 SNHLY and CDR2 FYNNEI come from the germline V gene. V was cut by 7 bases and J by 4 bases, with 13 bases left in between. The CDR3 contains 13 residues. CDR3 in DNA: TGTGCCAGCAACCCGGGGGCGAGCACTGAAGCTTTCTTT. Amino acids: CASNPGASTEAFF.

This clonotype was counted many times. The chain is built from TRBV6-2 or TRBV6-3 and TRBJ2-1, with TRBD2 identical over 12 bases. The CDR3 totals 15 residues. Unmatched junction bases numbered 5, after V lost 4 bases and J lost 7 bases. Germline loops: CDR1 MNHEY, CDR2 SVGEGT. CDR3 region: CASSFASGRGNEQFF. CDR3 DNA sequence: TGTGCCAGCAGTTTCGCTAGCGGGAGGGGTAATGAGCAGTTCTTC.

The rearrangement joins TRBV18 to TRBJ2-3; unclear D gene. The CDR3 has 13 residues. V lost 4 bases to trimming and J lost 6 bases, with 11 bases between them. Per germline, CDR1 KGHSH and CDR2 LQKENI. The CDR3 protein is CASSLGPMDTQYF. CDR3 sequence (DNA): TGTGCCAGCTCACTAGGCCCGATGGATACGCAGTATTTT.

The chain links TRBV7-8 to TRBJ2-7, with D possibly TRBD1 on 5 matching bases. The germline V and J ends were trimmed by 5 bases and 6 bases, with 17 bases remaining between them. CDR3 length equals 14 residues. Germline V gives CDR1 SGHVS, CDR2 FQNEAQ. The CDR3 coding sequence is TGTGCCAGCAGCCTCCGGGCGGAAAGGGGCGAGCAGTACTTC. It encodes CASSLRAERGEQYF.

This clonotype came up a few times. This chain uses TRBV27 with TRBJ2-7; D ambiguous. The V end was cut by 9 bases, the J end by 2 bases, with 17 bases between. Germline CDR1 is MNHEY and CDR2 is SMNVEV (reference sequence). This CDR3 is 14 amino acids long. Here the CDR3 DNA reads TGTGCCAGTTATTACATGAGAATTACCTACGAGCAGTACTTC. Translating gives CASYYMRITYEQYF.

This clonotype was found many times. CDR3 region: CASIRSGGSGNSPLHF. Here the CDR3 DNA reads TGTGCCAGCATCCGTTCGGGTGGCAGCGGCAATTCACCCCTCCACTTT. V gene TRBV12-3 or TRBV12-4 combines with J gene TRBJ1-6; no firm D call. CDR3 size: 16 residues. Trimming removed 7 bases at V and 7 bases at J, with 20 bases between.

The chain links TRBV27 to TRBJ2-1, with D possibly TRBD1 on 5 matching bases. V lost 1 base and J lost 9, with 13 bases in between. Per germline, CDR1 MNHEY and CDR2 SMNVEV (reference sequence). This CDR3 comprises 14 residues. CDR3 DNA: TGTGCCAGCAGTTTATATCAAGGGGTTACTGAGCAGTTCTTC. It encodes CASSLYQGVTEQFF.

This clonotype was found a few times. The V and J genes are TRBV7-9 and TRBJ1-2, with D unresolved. CDR1 is SEHNR, CDR2 FQNEAQ, per germline (reference sequence). With 5 bases removed from V and 5 bases from J, the gap between germline ends came to 6 bases. The CDR3 totals 11 residues. The CDR3 DNA is TGTGCCAGCAGCGCGGATTATGGCTACACCTTC. Translating it yields CASSADYGYTF.

This clonotype was counted a few times. The chain employs TRBV5-5 and TRBJ2-5; D is uncertain. Per germline, CDR1 SGHKS and CDR2 YYEKEE (reference sequence). V was shortened by 1 base and J by 3 bases, with 10 bases between the two germline ends. The CDR3 runs to 14 residues. The CDR3 DNA reads TGTGCCAGCAGCTTGAAGGGCCAGAAAGAGACCCAGTACTTC. This translates into CASSLKGQKETQYF. The complete variable domain, with remaining parts taken from reference TRBV5-5 and TRBJ2-5, reads DAGVTQSPTHLIKTRGQQVTLRCSPISGHKSVSWYQQVLGQGPQFIFQYYEKEERGRGNFPDRFSARQFPNYSSELNVNALLLGDSALYLCASSLKGQKETQYFGPGTRLLVL.

The sample holds many counts of this clonotype. The genes are TRBV6-2 or TRBV6-3 and TRBJ1-1; D is unresolved. This CDR3 has 12 amino acids. Deletions cut 2 bases from V and 6 bases from J, with 7 bases between. In germline, CDR1 is MNHEY, CDR2 SVGEGT. The CDR3 coding sequence is TGTGCCAGCAGTTACAAGGGCTCTGAAGCTTTCTTT. Its translation is CASSYKGSEAFF.

This clonotype was detected many times. This chain joins TRBV12-3 or TRBV12-4 and TRBJ2-5, with 8 bases fitting TRBD1. V shed 7 bases and J 2 bases; nucleotides not matched to a gene: 3. The CDR3 sequence is 13 residues long. The CDR3 sequence: CASIHRGQETQYF. CDR3 bases: TGTGCCAGCATCCACAGGGGGCAAGAGACCCAGTACTTC.

The chain combines TRBV6-1 with TRBJ2-2; 9 bases fit TRBD2. CDR3 length: 15 residues. Germline V gene sequence: CDR1 MNHNS, CDR2 SASEGT. V lost 7 bases and J lost 6; bases outside the gene matches: 9. Here the CDR3 DNA reads TGTGCCAGCACGACTAGCGGAGCCAACTCCGGGGAGCTGTTTTTT. Translating it yields CASTTSGANSGELFF.

The V and J genes are TRBV29-1 and TRBJ2-3, with D possibly called TRBD1 or TRBD2 (5 bases each). The CDR3 sequence is 14 residues long. Per the germline V gene, CDR1 is SQVTM and CDR2 is ANQGSEA. Trimming removed 1 base at V and 0 bases at J, with 8 bases between. The CDR3 bases are TGCAGCGTTGAAGGAGGGGATAGCACAGATACGCAGTATTTT. The encoded protein is CSVEGGDSTDTQYF.

The table lists this clonotype with a few counts. J is TRBJ1-3 and V is TRBV4-1; D is uncertain. Germline CDR1 is MGHRA and CDR2 is YSYEKL. The CDR3 has 14 residues. Trimming removed 0 bases at V and 3 bases at J, with 6 bases between. This chain's CDR3 is CASSQDNLGNTIYF. In DNA, the CDR3 is TGCGCCAGCAGCCAAGATAATCTTGGAAACACCATATATTTT.

This clonotype was seen repeatedly, ten times or more. The chain has TRBV3-1 and TRBJ2-1; tentative D call: TRBD2 (6 bases). Per the germline V gene, CDR1 is LGHDT and CDR2 is YNNKEL (reference sequence). The V and J ends lost 1 base and 4 bases respectively, with 11 bases between them. The CDR3 loop spans 15 amino acids. Written as DNA, the CDR3 is TGTGCCAGCAGCCAAGGGCGCGGGACGTACAATGAGCAGTTCTTC. Amino acid sequence: CASSQGRGTYNEQFF.

In its sample, this clonotype was seen many times. V usage is TRBV5-1 and J usage is TRBJ2-2; 9 bases are shared with TRBD2. The trim removed 4 bases at V and 6 bases at J, leaving 10 bases unmatched. CDR1 and CDR2 from the germline V gene are SGHRS and YFSETQ. The CDR3 is made up of 16 amino acids. As DNA, the CDR3 is TGCGCCAGCAGCCAGAGAGCGGGAGGCTCTGCCGGGGAGCTGTTTTTT. As protein: CASSQRAGGSAGELFF.

In this sample, this clonotype turned up many times. The chain uses TRBV5-1 and TRBJ2-7; 7 positions match TRBD2. Germline V gives CDR1 SGHRS, CDR2 YFSETQ. The V segment lost 1 base and the J segment 0 bases; nucleotides outside the gene matches: 4. This CDR3 region has 15 residues. The CDR3 nucleotides are TGCGCCAGCAGCTTGACGAGCGGGGCCTCCTACGAGCAGTACTTC. Its protein is CASSLTSGASYEQYF.

This chain uses TRBV7-8 with TRBJ2-5; the match to TRBD1 covers 9 bases. V lost 7 bases to trimming and J lost 1 base; unmatched junction nucleotides: 10. This CDR3 comprises 16 residues. Germline-derived CDR1 and CDR2 are SGHVS and FQNEAQ. The chain's CDR3 is CASTNHGTGFQETQYF. The CDR3 nucleotides read TGTGCCAGCACTAACCACGGGACAGGGTTCCAAGAGACCCAGTACTTC. Combining the CDR3 with reference TRBV7-8 and TRBJ2-5 gives the whole variable domain GAGVSQSPRYKVAKRGQDVALRCDPISGHVSLFWYQQALGQGPEFLTYFQNEAQLDKSGLPSDRFFAERPEGSVSTLKIQRTQQEDSAVYLCASTNHGTGFQETQYFGPGTRLLVL.

This clonotype was recorded at least ten times. The V gene is TRBV20-1, the J gene TRBJ2-3; tentatively, D is TRBD2 (6 bases). Trimming stripped 3 bases from V and 0 bases from J, with 7 bases between. This CDR3 contains 13 residues. In germline, CDR1 is DFQATT, CDR2 SNEGSKA (reference sequence). DNA of the CDR3: TGCAGTGCTAGCAGCGGGAGCACAGATACGCAGTATTTT. It codes for CSASSGSTDTQYF.